This T cell receptor beta chain was recovered during a study of blood T cell repertoires in COVID-19. Looking at the study overall: Samples taken during acute and convalescent COVID-19 were collected in the United States, Italy and Spain. Sources were T cells, B-cell-depleted T cells, or PBMCs; the material itself was cDNA or gDNA.

V lost 2 bases, J lost 5 bases, and 15 bases lay in between. The germline V gene has CDR1 SGHDN and CDR2 FVKESK. CDR3 size: 15 residues. Per the original data handling: By means of reference gene primer amplification, nucleated cell counts were estimated. Sequencing used immunoSEQ multiplex PCR; TCRdb keeps in-frame clones, though not all of them. V, J and clone size reflect that table, while D and trimming were determined from the DNA. The table lists about 210,000 clones, 70% to 90% of them singletons. This clonotype was obtained from a woman aged 40 to 50 with acute or convalescent COVID-19. The genes are TRBV14 and TRBJ1-1; possibly TRBD1 for D (6 bases). Sequenced: peripheral blood. CDR3 sequence reads: CASSQTGFGMTEAFF. CDR3 nucleotides: TGTGCCAGCAGCCAAACAGGGTTTGGGATGACTGAAGCTTTCTTT.